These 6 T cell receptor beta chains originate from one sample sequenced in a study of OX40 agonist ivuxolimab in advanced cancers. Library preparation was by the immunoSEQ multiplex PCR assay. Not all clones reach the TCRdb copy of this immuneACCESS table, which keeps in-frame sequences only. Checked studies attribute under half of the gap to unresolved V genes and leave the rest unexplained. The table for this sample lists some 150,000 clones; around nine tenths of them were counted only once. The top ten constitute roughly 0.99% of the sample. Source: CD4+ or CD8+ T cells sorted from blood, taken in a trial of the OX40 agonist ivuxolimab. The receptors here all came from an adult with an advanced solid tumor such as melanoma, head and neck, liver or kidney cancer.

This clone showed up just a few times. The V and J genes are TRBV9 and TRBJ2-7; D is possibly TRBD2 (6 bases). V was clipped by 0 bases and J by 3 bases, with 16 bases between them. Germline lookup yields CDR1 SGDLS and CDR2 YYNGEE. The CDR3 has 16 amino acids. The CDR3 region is CASSVVLAPFYYEQYF. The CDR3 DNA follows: TGTGCCAGCAGCGTAGTCCTAGCGCCCTTTTACTACGAGCAGTACTTC.

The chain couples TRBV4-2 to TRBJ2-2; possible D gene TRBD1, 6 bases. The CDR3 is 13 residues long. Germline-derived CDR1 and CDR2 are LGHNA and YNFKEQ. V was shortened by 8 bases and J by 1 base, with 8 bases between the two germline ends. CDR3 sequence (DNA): TGTGCCAGCGGACAGTTGAACACCGGGGAGCTGTTTTTT. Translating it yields CASGQLNTGELFF.

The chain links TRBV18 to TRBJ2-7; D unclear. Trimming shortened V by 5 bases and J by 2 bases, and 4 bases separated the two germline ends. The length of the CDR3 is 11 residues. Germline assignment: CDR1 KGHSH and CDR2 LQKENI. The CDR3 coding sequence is TGTGCCAGCTCATCCACCTACGAGCAGTACTTC. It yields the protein CASSSTYEQYF.

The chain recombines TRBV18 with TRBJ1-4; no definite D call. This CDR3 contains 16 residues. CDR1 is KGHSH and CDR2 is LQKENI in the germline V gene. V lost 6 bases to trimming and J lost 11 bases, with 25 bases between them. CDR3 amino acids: CASSPLGSQPAWKLFF. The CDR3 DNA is TGTGCCAGCTCCCCTTTAGGCTCCCAGCCAGCTTGGAAACTGTTTTTT.

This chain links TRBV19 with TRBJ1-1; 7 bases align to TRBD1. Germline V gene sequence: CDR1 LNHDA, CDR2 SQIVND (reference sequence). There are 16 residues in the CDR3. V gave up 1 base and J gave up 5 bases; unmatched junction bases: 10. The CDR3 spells CASSIAPDRKGTEAFF. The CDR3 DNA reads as TGTGCCAGTAGTATAGCCCCGGACAGGAAGGGAACTGAAGCTTTCTTT.

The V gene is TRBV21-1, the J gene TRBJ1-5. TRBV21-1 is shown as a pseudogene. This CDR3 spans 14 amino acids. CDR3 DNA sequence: TGTGCCAGCAGCAACGAGGGGAGCAATCAGCCCCAGCATTTT. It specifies CASSNEGSNQPQHF.